This TCR beta chain was documented in a study of blood T cell repertoires in COVID-19. Study in general: COVID-19 samples collected from the United States, Italy and Spain covered acute and convalescent phases. T cells, B-cell-depleted T cells, or PBMCs provided the cDNA or gDNA that served as material.

Study processing details: Cell counts per sample came from amplifying reference gene primers. Sequencing was performed with immunoSEQ multiplex PCR; in TCRdb, only in-frame clones are kept and a portion is missing. The V and J calls and the clone size are those of that table, but D and trimming were determined from the DNA. The top ten clones hold roughly 12% of a sample with about 130,000 clones, around four fifths of them seen once. Trimming pared 2 bases from V and 4 bases from J, leaving 8 bases between. Germline V gene lookup returns CDR1 SGHDT and CDR2 YYEEEE. This CDR3 is 13 amino acids long. The sequence was collected from a man aged 55 to 69 with acute or convalescent COVID-19. This chain connects TRBV5-6 to TRBJ2-3, with D perhaps matching TRBD1 (5 bases). The sequenced sample was peripheral blood. CDR3 sequence reads: CASSFDSPDTQYF. The CDR3 DNA is TGTGCCAGCAGCTTCGACAGCCCAGATACGCAGTATTTT.